This T cell receptor beta chain was obtained from a study of T cell responses to AZD1222 COVID-19 vaccine. Only in-frame clones appear in the TCRdb table, and some are missing; sequencing was by immunoSEQ multiplex PCR. There are 80,000 to 95,000 clones in the sample; approximately 88% occur only once, and around 4.5% lies in the top ten. Trimming removed 6 bases at V and 0 bases at J, with 5 bases between. The CDR3 runs to 13 residues. Germline CDR1 SGHTA, CDR2 FQGNSA. Study-level findings and limits: As reported, nearly half of all spike-specific TCRs target variant regions that are unmutated.

Comment on this clone: The antigen is not known.

This specimen consisted of peripheral blood, obtained on day 0 of MenACWY control vaccination. The receptor was isolated from an adult in good health. The rearrangement uses TRBV7-2 and TRBJ2-2; no firm D call. The CDR3 reads CASSGANTGELFF. The CDR3 DNA reads as TGTGCCAGCAGTGGCGCGAACACCGGGGAGCTGTTTTTT.